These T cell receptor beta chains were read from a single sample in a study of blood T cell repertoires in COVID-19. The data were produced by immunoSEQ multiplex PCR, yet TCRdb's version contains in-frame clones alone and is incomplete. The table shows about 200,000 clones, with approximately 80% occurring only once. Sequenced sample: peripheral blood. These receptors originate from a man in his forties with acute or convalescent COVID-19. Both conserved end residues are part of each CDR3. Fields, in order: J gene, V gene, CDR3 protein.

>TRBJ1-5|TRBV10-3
CAISGGDSQPQHF
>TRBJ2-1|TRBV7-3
CASSRAGLAGYGNEQFF
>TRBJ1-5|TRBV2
CASSVQNNQPQHF
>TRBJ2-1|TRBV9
CASSKLDYSYNEQFF
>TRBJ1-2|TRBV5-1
CASSLDGRGRVGYTF
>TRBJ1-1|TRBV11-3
CASSLSGTYDTEAFF
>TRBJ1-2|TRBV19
CASRVGRSGVGGYTF
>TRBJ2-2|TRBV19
CASSIDRGVGELFF
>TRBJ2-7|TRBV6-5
CASSLTYEQYF
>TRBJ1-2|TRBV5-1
CASSRLGDYGYTF
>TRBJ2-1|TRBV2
CASQLDRRQFF
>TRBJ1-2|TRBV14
CASSPNWGGDYGYTF
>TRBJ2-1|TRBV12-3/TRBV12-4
CASSWDRANEQFF
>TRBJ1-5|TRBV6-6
CASNRQGAGNQPQHF
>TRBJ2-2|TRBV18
CASSPGQLNTGELFF
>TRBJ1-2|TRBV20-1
CSAYSYYGYTF
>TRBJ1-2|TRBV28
CASRETGALPRYGYTF
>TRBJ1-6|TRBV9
CASSPGRHNSPLHF
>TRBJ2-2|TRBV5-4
CASTRQGNTGELFF
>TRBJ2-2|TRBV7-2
CASSLVEFGELFF
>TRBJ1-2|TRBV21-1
CASSPGYGYTF
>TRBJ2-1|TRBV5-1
CASSLRNEQFF
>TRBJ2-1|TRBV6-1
CASSEWSQGFF
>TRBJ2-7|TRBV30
CAWSRLGPSGNEQYF
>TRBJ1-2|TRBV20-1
CSARLTGGF
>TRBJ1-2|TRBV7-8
CASSSRTGYGYTF
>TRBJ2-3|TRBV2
CATRTRGNTDTQYF
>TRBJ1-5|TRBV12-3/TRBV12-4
CASSSDRDQSQHF
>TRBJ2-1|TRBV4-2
CASSPAAGAYNEQFF
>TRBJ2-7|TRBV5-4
CASSLEQASYEQYF
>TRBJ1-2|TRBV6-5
CASSRDRGSVTF
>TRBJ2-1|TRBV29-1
CSVDLGLAGGLGNEQFF
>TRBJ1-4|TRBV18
CASSQGADEKLFF
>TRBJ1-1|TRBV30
CAWSVRSRNTEAFF
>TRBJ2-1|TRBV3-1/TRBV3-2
CASRSGSSYNEQFF
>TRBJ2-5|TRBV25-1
CASSSSGHYQETQYF
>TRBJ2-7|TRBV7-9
CVLGGLAGGVYEQYF
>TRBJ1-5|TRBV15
CATSLRQGDQPQHF
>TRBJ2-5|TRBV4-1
CASSQSFPAGAQETQYF
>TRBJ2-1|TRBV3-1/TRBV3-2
CASSQDLKRTSYNEQFF